Each of the 9 T cell receptor beta chains below was sequenced from the same sample in a study of blood T cell repertoires in COVID-19. Here immunoSEQ multiplex PCR was the method, and the copy in TCRdb shows in-frame clones only, minus some. The repertoire includes tens of thousands of clones, approximately 88% of them detected once, and roughly 3.7% sits in the top ten. Sequenced: peripheral blood. Receptor source: a human donor in a cohort sampled during active COVID-19.

The rearrangement joins TRBV27 to TRBJ1-2; D not resolved. Trimming removed 5 bases from V and 2 bases from J, with 9 bases in between. CDR1 MNHEY and CDR2 SMNVEV come from the germline V gene (reference sequence). The CDR3 is made up of 13 amino acids. CDR3 DNA sequence: TGTGCCAGCAGTCTCGGAGAAAACTATGGCTACACCTTC. Its protein product is CASSLGENYGYTF.

The chain carries TRBV24-1 and TRBJ2-3; weak D call: TRBD1 (6 bases). CDR1 is KGHDR and CDR2 is SFDVKD in the germline V gene. CDR3 size: 15 residues. The V end lost 3 bases, the J end lost 1 base, and 10 bases lay between the germline ends. The CDR3 bases are TGTGCCACCAGTGATCGACAGGCCGGCACAGATACGCAGTATTTT. Protein: CATSDRQAGTDTQYF.

The CDR3 DNA is TGTGCCAGTAGTCCTTGGGACTTACTTTCCACAGATACGCAGTATTTT. The encoded protein is CASSPWDLLSTDTQYF. This chain links TRBV19 with TRBJ2-3; D might be TRBD2 (6 bases). The CDR3 is 16 amino acids. From germline, CDR1 is LNHDA and CDR2 SQIVND (reference sequence). Trimming took off 5 bases at V and 2 bases at J, with 17 bases between the two ends.

This clone was detected a few times. The chain has TRBV2 and TRBJ1-1; the D gene is possibly TRBD1 (6 bases). Germline CDR1 SNHLY, CDR2 FYNNEI. The CDR3 sequence is 12 residues long. The CDR3: CAQGKANTEAFF. CDR3 DNA: TGTGCTCAGGGGAAGGCGAACACTGAAGCTTTCTTT.

The rearrangement uses TRBV18 and TRBJ1-3, with D perhaps TRBD1 (5 bases). Germline V gene sequence: CDR1 KGHSH, CDR2 LQKENI. The CDR3 is 18 residues long. The germline V and J ends were trimmed by 3 bases and 4 bases, with 22 bases remaining between them. The CDR3 is CASSPIAGLSGSGNTIYF. Written as DNA, the CDR3 is TGTGCCAGCTCACCGATAGCCGGTCTTTCAGGGTCAGGAAACACCATATATTTT.

The chain carries TRBV6-6 and TRBJ2-2; TRBD2 matches 8 bases. From germline, CDR1 is MNHNY and CDR2 SVGAGI (reference sequence). V gave up 5 bases and J gave up 5 bases; unmatched junction bases: 22. The CDR3 length is 20 residues. CDR3: CASSRSLFAGLAGGTGELFF. Written as DNA, the CDR3 is TGTGCCAGCAGTCGGTCCCTCTTTGCGGGGCTAGCGGGCGGTACCGGGGAGCTGTTTTTT.

The rearrangement joins TRBV3-1 (or the pseudogene TRBV3-2) to TRBJ1-4; D possibly corresponds to TRBD1 (5 bases). There are 14 residues in the CDR3. Germline V gene data show CDR1 as LGHDT and CDR2 as YNNKEL (reference sequence). V was shortened by 4 bases and J by 3 bases, with 9 bases between the two germline ends. CDR3 sequence reads: CASSPGHPNEKLFF. As DNA, the CDR3 is TGTGCCAGCAGCCCCGGACATCCTAATGAAAAACTGTTTTTT.

V is TRBV4-2 and J is TRBJ2-2, with 8 bases that match TRBD2. The CDR3 runs 18 residues. Looked up from germline, CDR1 is LGHNA and CDR2 is YNFKEQ. V trimming: 0 bases; J trimming: 2 bases; junction bases outside the gene matches: 8. The CDR3 here is CASSQDLTRGDNTGELFF. The CDR3 DNA sequence: TGTGCCAGCAGCCAAGATCTTACGCGGGGGGACAACACCGGGGAGCTGTTTTTT.

This sequence joins TRBV30 and TRBJ2-1; TRBD2 matches at 7 bases. With V trimmed by 3 bases and J by 6 bases, 8 bases remained unmatched. The CDR3 length is 14 residues. Germline V gene sequence: CDR1 GTSNPN, CDR2 SVGIG (reference sequence). CDR3 in DNA: TGTGCCTGGAGGCCCCCGGCTAGCGGCAATGAGCAGTTCTTC. Translation gives CAWRPPASGNEQFF.